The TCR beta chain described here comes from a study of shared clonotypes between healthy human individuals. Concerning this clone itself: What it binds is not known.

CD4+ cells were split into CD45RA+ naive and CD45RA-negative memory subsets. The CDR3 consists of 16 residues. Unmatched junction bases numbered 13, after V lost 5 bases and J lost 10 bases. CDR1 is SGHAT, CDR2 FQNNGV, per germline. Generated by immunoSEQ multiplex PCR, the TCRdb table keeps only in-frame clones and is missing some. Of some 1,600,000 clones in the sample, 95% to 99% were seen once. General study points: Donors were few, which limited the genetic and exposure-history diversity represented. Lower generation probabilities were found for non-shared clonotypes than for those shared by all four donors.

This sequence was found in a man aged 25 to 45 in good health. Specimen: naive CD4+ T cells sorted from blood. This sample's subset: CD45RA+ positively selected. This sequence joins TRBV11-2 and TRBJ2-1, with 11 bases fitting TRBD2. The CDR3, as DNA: TGTGCCAGCAGCAACCACGGGACTAGCGGTGGGGGGGAGCAGTTCTTC. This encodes CASSNHGTSGGGEQFF. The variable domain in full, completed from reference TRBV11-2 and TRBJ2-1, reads EAGVAQSPRYKIIEKRQSVAFWCNPISGHATLYWYQQILGQGPKLLIQFQNNGVVDDSQLPKDRFSAERLKGVDSTLKIQPAKLEDSAVYLCASSNHGTSGGGEQFFGPGTRLTVL.